The 27 T cell receptor beta chains below all came from one sample that was sequenced in a study of shared clonotypes between healthy human individuals. TCRdb's table, derived via immunoSEQ multiplex PCR, lists solely in-frame clones and lacks some. The sample shows approximately 1,500,000 clones, over 95% of them seen only once. Sequencing was done on a sample of naive CD4+ T cells sorted from blood. As for subset: CD45RA+ positively selected. These receptors originate from a man aged 25 to 40 in good health.

The chain is built from TRBV7-8 and TRBJ2-7; 7 bases agree with TRBD2. Trimming at V came to 3 bases and at J to 1 base, leaving 6 bases not matched to a gene. Germline V gene lookup returns CDR1 SGHVS and CDR2 FQNEAQ. This CDR3 is 15 amino acids long. CDR3 coding DNA: TGTGCCAGCAGCTTTGGCGGGAGTTGGTCCTACGAGCAGTACTTC. Amino acids: CASSFGGSWSYEQYF.

Notes on this clone: Other nucleotide sequences from this sample produce the same CDR3. The chain has TRBV5-1 and TRBJ2-2; D unclear. The CDR3 sequence is 14 residues long. Between the trimmed V and J ends, which lost 1 base and 1 base, there was a span of 5 bases. From germline, CDR1 is SGHRS and CDR2 YFSETQ. The CDR3 region has the DNA TGCGCCAGCAGCTTGCTACAGAACACCGGGGAGCTGTTTTTT. Its protein product is CASSLLQNTGELFF.

As for this clone: The junction and the germline gene differ at one end; a read error may be behind it. The CDR3: CAISDLKYRLF. The CDR3 nucleotides read TGTGCCATCAGTGATCTTAAATATCGGCTCTTC. V gene TRBV10-3 combines with J gene TRBJ2-1; D call uncertain. This CDR3 is built from 11 residues. The germline gives CDR1 ENHRY, CDR2 SYGVKD.

This clone occurred a few times. This CDR3 is also generated by other DNA sequences in the sample. The chain carries TRBV5-1 and TRBJ2-7; 9 bases are a match to TRBD1. The CDR3 sequence is 14 residues long. Trimming took 4 bases from V and 2 from J; bases not matched to a gene: 4. The germline V gene encodes CDR1 SGHRS and CDR2 YFSETQ. CDR3: CASSPGTGTYEQYF. The CDR3 DNA is TGCGCCAGCAGCCCCGGGACAGGGACCTACGAGCAGTACTTC.

The J gene is TRBJ1-5, the V gene TRBV13, with 7 bases identical to TRBD1. The CDR3 is 17 residues long. V was clipped by 0 bases and J by 1 base; unmatched bases: 6. Germline values: CDR1 PRHDT, CDR2 FYEKMQ (reference sequence). CDR3 in amino acids: CASSLGGTVGSNQPQHF. CDR3 bases: TGTGCCAGCAGCTTAGGGGGGACAGTCGGCAGCAATCAGCCCCAGCATTTT.

In DNA form, the CDR3 reads TGTGCCAGCTCACCACTGGACAGGGGGCCCAACAATGAGCAGTTCTTC. This gives the protein CASSPLDRGPNNEQFF. This rearrangement joins TRBV18 to TRBJ2-1; the match to TRBD1 covers 11 bases. Germline V CDR1 and CDR2: KGHSH, LQKENI. There are 16 residues in the CDR3. V dropped 1 base and J dropped 5; count of bases not matched to a gene: 4.

Here the CDR3 reads CRGGTSYEQYF. The CDR3 coding sequence is TGCAGAGGCGGGACTAGCTACGAGCAGTACTTC. V and J are TRBV20-1 and TRBJ2-7; 8 bases are a match to TRBD2. The CDR3 sequence is 11 residues long. Germline V gives CDR1 DFQATT, CDR2 SNEGSKA (reference sequence).

J is TRBJ2-1 and V is TRBV11-2, with D tentatively TRBD1 or TRBD2 (6 bases each). Looked up from germline, CDR1 is SGHAT and CDR2 is FQNNGV. The CDR3 runs to 15 residues. The V end was cut by 4 bases, the J end by 4 bases, with 14 bases between. CDR3 sequence reads: CASSYGGTPYNEQFF. CDR3 sequence (DNA): TGTGCCAGCAGCTATGGCGGGACACCTTACAATGAGCAGTTCTTC.

The chain links TRBV9 to TRBJ2-7; TRBD1 matches 8 bases. The ends lost 4 bases at V and 1 base at J; junction bases unmatched: 7. The V gene's germline CDR1 is SGDLS and CDR2 YYNGEE. CDR3 size: 15 residues. Written as DNA, the CDR3 is TGTGCCAGCAGCTTAGGGACAGGCACTTCCTACGAGCAGTACTTC. Translated: CASSLGTGTSYEQYF.

To note about this clone: Other nucleotide sequences from this sample produce the same CDR3. The genes are TRBV6-5 and TRBJ2-3; unclear D gene. Trimming took 8 bases from V and 0 from J, leaving 3 bases between them. The CDR3 runs 11 residues. Germline V gene sequence: CDR1 MNHEY, CDR2 SVGAGI. This chain's CDR3 is CASGSTDTQYF. The CDR3 bases are TGTGCCAGCGGTAGCACAGATACGCAGTATTTT.

The V gene is TRBV5-8, the J gene TRBJ2-1; D perhaps matches TRBD2 (6 bases). The CDR3 is made up of 13 amino acids. Germline values: CDR1 SGHTS, CDR2 YDEGEE. V dropped 5 bases and J dropped 6 bases, with 12 bases sitting between them. CDR3 sequence (DNA): TGTGCCAGCAGACCCGTGGGGGGCAATGAGCAGTTCTTC. Translated, it gives CASRPVGGNEQFF.

This chain connects TRBV10-3 to TRBJ2-7; D may be TRBD2 (6 bases). This CDR3 is built from 15 residues. Deletions cut 7 bases from V and 0 bases from J, with 16 bases between. Germline V gene lookup returns CDR1 ENHRY and CDR2 SYGVKD. In DNA, the CDR3 is TGTGCCATCAAAGGAGGTCTAGCGAGCTCCTACGAGCAGTACTTC. This gives the protein CAIKGGLASSYEQYF.

The CDR3 region has the DNA TGTGCCAGCAGCCCTACAGTTCTCAATCAGCCCCAGCATTTT. Its translation: CASSPTVLNQPQHF. The chain uses TRBV7-2 and TRBJ1-5; D gene ambiguous. Trimming took off 5 bases at V and 3 bases at J, with 11 bases between the two ends. The CDR3 totals 14 residues. CDR1 SGHTA and CDR2 FQGNSA come from the germline V gene.

In the case of this clone: Distinct nucleotide sequences in the sample also encode this CDR3. The rearrangement uses TRBV5-4 and TRBJ2-7; 11 nucleotides line up with TRBD2. With 0 bases clipped from V and 0 bases from J, the junction kept 8 bases outside the gene matches. From germline, CDR1 is SGHNT and CDR2 YYREEE (reference sequence). The CDR3 runs to 18 residues. CDR3 in amino acids: CASSLGLAGGGSSYEQYF. The CDR3 DNA reads TGTGCCAGCAGCTTGGGGCTAGCGGGAGGAGGGAGCTCCTACGAGCAGTACTTC.

This chain uses TRBV7-9 with TRBJ1-2; 7 bases fit TRBD1. The CDR3 extends over 14 amino acids. Germline CDR1 is SEHNR and CDR2 is FQNEAQ (reference sequence). V lost 3 bases to trimming and J lost 8 bases; unmatched junction nucleotides: 9. In nucleotides, the CDR3 is TGTGCCAGCAGCTTGAGCCGGGACAGCGAAGGCTACACCTTC. Residues: CASSLSRDSEGYTF.

This clone has a single count. The chain uses TRBV18 and TRBJ2-1; weak D call: TRBD2 (6 bases). The V and J ends lost 0 bases and 3 bases respectively, with 12 bases between them. The CDR3 has 16 residues. Germline V lookup: CDR1 KGHSH, CDR2 LQKENI. CDR3 coding DNA: TGTGCCAGCTCACCACCTTCTCGGGGGTTCTACAATGAGCAGTTCTTC. Translation: CASSPPSRGFYNEQFF.

CDR3 sequence (DNA): TGTGCCAGCAGCTTGACTAGCGACAATGAGCAGTTCTTC. Protein product: CASSLTSDNEQFF. The chain recombines TRBV5-4 with TRBJ2-1; 7 bases are shared with TRBD2. CDR1 is SGHNT and CDR2 is YYREEE in the germline V gene (reference sequence). The V gene end was trimmed by 1 base and the J gene end by 5 bases; junction bases not matched to a gene: 0. The CDR3 is made up of 13 amino acids.

The CDR3, as DNA: TGCGCCAGCAGCGGCGAACTAGTAACCTCAAACATTCAGTACTTC. This translates into CASSGELVTSNIQYF. The chain carries TRBV4-1 and TRBJ2-4; D is perhaps TRBD2 (5 bases). There are 15 residues in the CDR3. The germline V gene has CDR1 MGHRA and CDR2 YSYEKL. V lost 5 bases and J 6 bases, leaving 17 bases between the germline ends.

This rearrangement joins TRBV6-1 to TRBJ2-7; D not resolved. V lost 4 bases to trimming and J lost 0 bases, with 13 bases between them. Germline V lookup: CDR1 MNHNS, CDR2 SASEGT. CDR3 size: 15 residues. CDR3 sequence (DNA): TGTGCCAGCAGTGTTATTGGTATGCCCTCCTACGAGCAGTACTTC. Its translation: CASSVIGMPSYEQYF.

This sequence joins TRBV5-1 and TRBJ1-2, with a possible D match to TRBD1 (6 bases). CDR3 size: 14 residues. Germline-derived CDR1 and CDR2 are SGHRS and YFSETQ. V was cut by 3 bases and J by 2 bases, with 11 bases left in between. The CDR3 reads CASSSPGVNYGYTF. CDR3 coding DNA: TGCGCCAGCAGCTCGCCAGGGGTAAACTATGGCTACACCTTC.

The rearrangement joins TRBV5-1 to TRBJ2-1; 8 bases map to TRBD2. J gave up 9 bases and V 0 bases, and 5 bases lay outside the gene matches. The CDR3 is 14 amino acids. The V gene's germline CDR1 is SGHRS and CDR2 YFSETQ. The CDR3 coding sequence is TGCGCCAGCAGCTTGGGTAGCGGGATAGGTGAGCAGTTCTTC. Translating it yields CASSLGSGIGEQFF.

Worth noting for this clone: Other DNA sequences in this specimen translate into the identical CDR3. The genes are TRBV7-9 and TRBJ2-2; the D is unclear. The germline CDR1 and CDR2 sequences are SEHNR and FQNEAQ (reference sequence). V lost 4 bases, J lost 0 bases, and 0 bases lay in between. There are 12 residues in the CDR3. The CDR3 here is CASSSNTGELFF. CDR3 in DNA: TGTGCCAGCAGCTCGAACACCGGGGAGCTGTTTTTT.

The rearrangement joins TRBV7-9 to TRBJ1-2; weak D call: TRBD1 (5 bases). Germline V gives CDR1 SEHNR, CDR2 FQNEAQ (reference sequence). The CDR3 spans 15 residues. The V and J ends lost 5 bases and 0 bases respectively, with 13 bases between them. CDR3 residues: CASSDRDRPNYGYTF. In DNA, the CDR3 is TGTGCCAGCAGCGACCGGGACCGCCCTAACTATGGCTACACCTTC.

The rearrangement links TRBV5-4 to TRBJ1-3, with 9 nucleotides matching TRBD1. Germline-derived CDR1 and CDR2 are SGHNT and YYREEE (reference sequence). The CDR3 runs 16 residues. V was pared by 4 bases and J by 1 base, with 6 bases of the junction left unmatched. DNA for the CDR3: TGTGCCAGCAGCGTGGACAGGGGAGATTCTGGAAACACCATATATTTT. Translating it yields CASSVDRGDSGNTIYF.

The V and J genes are TRBV7-8 and TRBJ2-1, with TRBD2 matching over 15 bases. Unmatched junction bases numbered 9, after V lost 1 base and J lost 8 bases. Per germline, CDR1 SGHVS and CDR2 FQNEAQ. The CDR3 consists of 18 residues. CDR3 DNA: TGTGCCAGCAGCTTAGGATTGGGACTAGCGGGAGGTTTGGATGAGCAGTTCTTC. Translation: CASSLGLGLAGGLDEQFF.

This chain uses TRBV7-2 with TRBJ2-2; no reliable D call. CDR1 and CDR2 (germline): SGHTA, FQGNSA. The CDR3 contains 16 residues. V lost 4 bases and J 4 bases, leaving 16 bases between the germline ends. The CDR3 region is CASSSPPRAATGELFF. The CDR3, as DNA: TGTGCCAGCAGCTCTCCCCCCCGGGCGGCCACCGGGGAGCTGTTTTTT.

The chain employs TRBV6-5 and TRBJ2-7; possibly TRBD1 for D (5 bases). The CDR3 extends over 14 amino acids. Germline-derived CDR1 and CDR2 are MNHEY and SVGAGI. Between the trimmed V and J ends, which lost 2 bases and 1 base, there was a span of 9 bases. The CDR3 DNA sequence: TGTGCCAGCAGTTACAGCGACAGTTCCTACGAGCAGTACTTC. It encodes CASSYSDSSYEQYF.